This T cell receptor beta chain was identified during a study of blood T cells in healthy people across ages. The people who gave samples were healthy Caucasians from Russia, aged about 6 to 95. PBMCs were isolated at a quantity of at least 6 million per sample. Total RNA amounts of at least 6 micrograms were extracted per sample. A word on this clonotype: Antigen specificity is unknown.

Germline V gene lookup returns CDR1 PRHDT and CDR2 FYEKMQ (reference sequence). V shed 5 bases and J 5 bases; nucleotides not matched to a gene: 6. The CDR3 is made up of 14 amino acids. The second PCR ran 7 to 11 cycles with a sample-barcoded 5' primer and J-beta primers. TCRdb reprocessed the 5' RACE reads with MiXCR, giving one entry per CDR3 protein. The sample has over 500,000 distinct CDR3 sequences, 45% to 60% seen once; the top ten hold approximately 12%. Study-level results: From one million sequenced T cells, diversity estimates were lower bounds.

The V and J genes are TRBV13 and TRBJ1-2; 9 bases map to TRBD1. Sequences were obtained from blood. The TCR sequence derives from a woman older than 75 in good health. The CDR3 DNA reads TGTGCCAGCAGCCAGGGGACAGGGCGGTATGGCTACACCTTC. It specifies CASSQGTGRYGYTF.